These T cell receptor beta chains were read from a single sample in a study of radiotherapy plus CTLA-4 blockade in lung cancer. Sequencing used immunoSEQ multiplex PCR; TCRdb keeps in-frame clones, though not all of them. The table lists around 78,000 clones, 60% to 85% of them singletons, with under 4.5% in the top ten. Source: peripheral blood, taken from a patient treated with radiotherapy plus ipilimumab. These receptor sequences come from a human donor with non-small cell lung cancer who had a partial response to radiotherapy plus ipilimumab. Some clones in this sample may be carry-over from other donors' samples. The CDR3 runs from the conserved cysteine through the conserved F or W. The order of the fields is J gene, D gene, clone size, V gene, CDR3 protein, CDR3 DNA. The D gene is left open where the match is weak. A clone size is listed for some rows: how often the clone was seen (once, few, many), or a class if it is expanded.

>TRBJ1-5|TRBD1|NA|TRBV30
CAWSVFGDRKSNQPQHF
TGTGCCTGGAGTGTTTTTGGGGACAGGAAAAGCAATCAGCCCCAGCATTTT
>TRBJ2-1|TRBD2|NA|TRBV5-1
CASEALGTSVNEQFF
TGCGCCAGCGAGGCTTTGGGGACTAGTGTAAATGAGCAGTTCTTC
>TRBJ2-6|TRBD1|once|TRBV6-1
CASQGAAGANVLTF
TGTGCCAGCCAGGGGGCAGCTGGGGCCAACGTCCTGACTTTC
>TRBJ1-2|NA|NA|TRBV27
CASSPLGARGRGGYTF
TGTGCCAGCAGTCCGCTAGGGGCGCGGGGACGGGGCGGCTACACCTTC
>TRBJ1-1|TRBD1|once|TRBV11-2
CASSPRTGSDAEAFF
TGTGCCAGCAGCCCACGGACAGGGTCGGACGCTGAAGCTTTCTTT
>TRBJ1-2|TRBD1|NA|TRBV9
CASSVEAGGYGYTF
TGTGCCAGCAGCGTAGAAGCAGGGGGCTATGGCTACACCTTC
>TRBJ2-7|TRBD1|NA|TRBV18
CASSPAGQGAGGEQYF
TGTGCCAGCTCACCAGCCGGACAGGGAGCGGGTGGCGAGCAGTACTTC
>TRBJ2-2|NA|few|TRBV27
CASSPDRQGVTGELFF
TGTGCCAGCAGTCCAGACAGGCAAGGGGTCACCGGGGAGCTGTTTTTT
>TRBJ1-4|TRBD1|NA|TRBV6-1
CASGDRGRNEKLFF
TGTGCCAGCGGGGACAGGGGCCGTAATGAAAAACTGTTTTTT
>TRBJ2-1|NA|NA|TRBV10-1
CASSDRRQARYNEQFF
TGCGCCAGCAGTGACAGACGACAGGCCCGCTACAATGAGCAGTTCTTC
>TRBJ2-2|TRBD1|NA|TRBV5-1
CASVYGTGNTGELFF
TGCGCCAGCGTATACGGGACAGGGAACACCGGGGAGCTGTTTTTT
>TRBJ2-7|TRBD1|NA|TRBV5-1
CASPGTGMKPPYEQYF
TGCGCCAGCCCCGGGACAGGGATGAAACCTCCCTACGAGCAGTACTTC
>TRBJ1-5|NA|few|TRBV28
CASSLSQGNQPQHF
TGTGCCAGCAGTTTATCCCAGGGCAATCAGCCCCAGCATTTT
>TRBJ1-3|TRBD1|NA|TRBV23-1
CASRTPTGNLDTIYF
TGCGCCAGCAGAACACCGACAGGGAATCTTGACACCATATATTTT
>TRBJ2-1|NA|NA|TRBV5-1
CASSLLPGQDNEQFF
TGCGCCAGCAGCTTGCTACCGGGACAAGACAATGAGCAGTTCTTC
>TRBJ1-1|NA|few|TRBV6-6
CASSYEGSSTEAFF
TGTGCCAGCAGTTACGAGGGTAGTTCTACTGAAGCTTTCTTT
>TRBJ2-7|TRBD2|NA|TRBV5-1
CASSLFGTSSYEQYF
TGCGCCAGCAGCTTGTTCGGGACTAGCAGCTACGAGCAGTACTTC
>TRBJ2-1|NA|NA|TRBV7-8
CASSPLGGVMGEQFF
TGTGCCAGCAGCCCCCTGGGGGGAGTAATGGGTGAGCAGTTCTTC
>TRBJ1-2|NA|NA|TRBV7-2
CASYNGDYGYTF
TGTGCCAGCTATAACGGGGACTATGGCTACACCTTC
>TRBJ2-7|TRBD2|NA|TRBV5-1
CASSWDYESSYEQYF
TGCGCCAGCAGCTGGGACTACGAAAGCTCCTACGAGCAGTACTTC
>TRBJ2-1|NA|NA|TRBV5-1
CASRAREGGNNEQFF
TGCGCCAGCAGAGCACGAGAAGGCGGCAACAATGAGCAGTTCTTC
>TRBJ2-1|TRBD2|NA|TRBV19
CASRSSDWPGPEAGEQFF
TGTGCCAGTAGATCCTCCGACTGGCCCGGGCCGGAAGCGGGAGAGCAGTTCTTC
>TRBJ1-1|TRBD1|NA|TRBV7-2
CASRRTGTGETDEAFF
TGTGCCAGCAGACGGACCGGGACAGGAGAGACTGATGAAGCTTTCTTT
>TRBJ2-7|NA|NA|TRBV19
CASSIMGQASYEQYF
TGTGCCAGTAGTATTATGGGGCAGGCTTCCTACGAGCAGTACTTC
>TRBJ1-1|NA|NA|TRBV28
CASTPLGGRITEAFF
TGTGCCAGCACCCCGTTAGGGGGAAGGATCACTGAAGCTTTCTTT
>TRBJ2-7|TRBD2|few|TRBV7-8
CASSLTARTSDEQYF
TGTGCCAGCAGCTTAACCGCACGGACTAGCGACGAGCAGTACTTC
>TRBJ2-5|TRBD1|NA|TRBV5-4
CASSPRTGVETQYF
TGTGCCAGCAGCCCGAGGACAGGGGTAGAGACCCAGTACTTC
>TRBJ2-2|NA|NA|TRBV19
CASSIEGGTGELFF
TGTGCCAGTAGTATAGAAGGGGGCACCGGGGAGCTGTTTTTT
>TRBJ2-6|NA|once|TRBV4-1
CASSPGTRASGANVLTF
TGCGCCAGCAGCCCCGGGACAAGGGCCTCTGGGGCCAACGTCCTGACTTTC
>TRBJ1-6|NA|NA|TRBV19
CASGHYNSPLHF
TGTGCCAGCGGACACTATAATTCACCCCTCCACTTT
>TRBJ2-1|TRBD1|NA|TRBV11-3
CASSLTDRAHNEQFF
TGTGCCAGCAGCTTGACAGACAGGGCGCACAATGAGCAGTTCTTC
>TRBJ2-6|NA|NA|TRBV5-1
CASSHRGSPGANVLTF
TGCGCCAGCAGCCATCGGGGGTCACCTGGGGCCAACGTCCTGACTTTC
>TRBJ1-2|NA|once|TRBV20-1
CSAVLRVGYTF
TGCAGTGCTGTACTCAGGGTTGGCTACACCTTC
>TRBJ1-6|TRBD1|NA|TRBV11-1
CASSLQGGDNSPLHF
TGTGCCAGCAGCTTACAGGGGGGTGATAATTCACCCCTCCACTTT
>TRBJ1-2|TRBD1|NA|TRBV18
CASSPGTGENYGYTF
TGTGCCAGCTCACCCGGGACAGGGGAAAACTATGGCTACACCTTC
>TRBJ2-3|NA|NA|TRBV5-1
CASSLVGLSTQYF
TGCGCCAGCAGCTTGGTGGGGCTAAGTACGCAGTATTTT
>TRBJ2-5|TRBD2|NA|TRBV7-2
CASSHQAGGLGMGTQYF
TGTGCCAGCAGCCACCAAGCGGGAGGCCTCGGCATGGGGACCCAGTACTTC
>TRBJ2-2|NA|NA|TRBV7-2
CASSPVNTGELFF
TGTGCCAGCAGCCCTGTTAACACCGGGGAGCTGTTTTTT
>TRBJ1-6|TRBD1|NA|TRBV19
CASQTGVNSPLHF
TGTGCCAGCCAAACAGGGGTGAATTCACCCCTCCACTTT
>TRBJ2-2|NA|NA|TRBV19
CASNTGHTGELFF
TGTGCCAGTAACACAGGGCACACCGGGGAGCTGTTTTTT
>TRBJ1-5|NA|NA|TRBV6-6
CASSYSRGNQPQHF
TGTGCCAGCAGTTACTCGCGAGGGAATCAGCCCCAGCATTTT
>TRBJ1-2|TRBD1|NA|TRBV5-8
CASSLRQGKVAGYTF
TGTGCCAGCAGCCTGCGACAGGGTAAAGTGGCGGGCTACACCTTC
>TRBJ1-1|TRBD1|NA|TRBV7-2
CASSRSTGFNTEAFF
TGTGCCAGCAGCCGATCGACAGGGTTTAATACTGAAGCTTTCTTT